This T cell receptor beta chain was obtained from a study of cytomegalovirus exposure and HLA in healthy donors. Primers: 60 Vbeta forward and 13 Jbeta reverse. Sequenced by immunoSEQ multiplex PCR; TCRdb stores in-frame clones only, minus some. The table for this sample gives 80,000 to 95,000 clones. Germline lookup yields CDR1 MRHNA and CDR2 SNTAGT. The CDR3 totals 15 residues. The V gene lost 1 base and the J gene lost 9 bases, with 16 bases spanning the gap. Sequenced material: PBMCs. The TCR sequence derives from a woman aged 25 to 39 in good health and CMV-seronegative. This sequence joins TRBV6-4 and TRBJ2-1, with D possibly matching TRBD2 (6 bases). CDR3 in DNA: TGTGCCAGCAGTGACTATGCTAGCGAATCATCTGAGCAGTTCTTC. Its translation: CASSDYASESSEQFF.